This is a list of T cell receptor beta chains from one sample in a study of cytomegalovirus exposure and HLA in healthy donors. Generated by immunoSEQ multiplex PCR, the TCRdb table keeps only in-frame clones and is missing some. The table lists 140,000 to 150,000 clones, 80% of them singletons, with under 6% in the top ten. Sequencing input: PBMCs. Receptors originate from a man aged 40-55 years in good health and CMV-seronegative. Each CDR3 is given with its conserved first and last residue. Each record gives: CDR3 protein, J gene, CDR3 length, clone size, V gene. Clone sizes are given selectively: once, few, many, or a class where the clone is expanded.

CDR3: CAWRGRQGYNYGYTF; J: TRBJ1-2; length: 15; size: once; V: TRBV30
CDR3: CASSQVAGTGGNEQFF; J: TRBJ2-1; length: 16; size: -; V: TRBV4-1
CDR3: CASSPGHSATNEKLFF; J: TRBJ1-4; length: 16; size: few; V: TRBV27
CDR3: CASSDMPQHF; J: TRBJ1-5; length: 10; size: few; V: TRBV6-1
CDR3: CASSFIGSNEQFF; J: TRBJ2-1; length: 13; size: -; V: TRBV11-2
CDR3: CASSESPGNYGYTF; J: TRBJ1-2; length: 14; size: -; V: TRBV6-1
CDR3: CAWSVTDLYNEQFF; J: TRBJ2-1; length: 14; size: -; V: TRBV30
CDR3: CASSSRQGDTEAFF; J: TRBJ1-1; length: 14; size: -; V: TRBV2
CDR3: CASRGRGGSGGELFF; J: TRBJ2-2; length: 15; size: -; V: TRBV4-3
CDR3: CASSEIGQYF; J: TRBJ2-5; length: 10; size: -; V: TRBV2
CDR3: CASSAGTGQYNSPLHF; J: TRBJ1-6; length: 16; size: -; V: TRBV5-1
CDR3: CASRSDGQGGQSPQHF; J: TRBJ1-5; length: 16; size: few; V: TRBV19
CDR3: CASSQLRGQGYGYTF; J: TRBJ1-2; length: 15; size: -; V: TRBV4-1
CDR3: CASTIGDRVSAGELFF; J: TRBJ2-2; length: 16; size: -; V: TRBV19
CDR3: CASSEPPGVTNEQFF; J: TRBJ2-1; length: 15; size: -; V: TRBV9
CDR3: CASSPRTSGGTGELFF; J: TRBJ2-2; length: 16; size: -; V: TRBV9
CDR3: CASSLGLAGEETQYF; J: TRBJ2-5; length: 15; size: -; V: TRBV7-9
CDR3: CASSWGLGQGYEQYF; J: -; length: 15; size: once; V: TRBV19
CDR3: CASSLEQGRNTEAFF; J: TRBJ1-1; length: 15; size: -; V: TRBV5-1
CDR3: CASSHWDNYEQYF; J: TRBJ2-7; length: 13; size: -; V: TRBV14
CDR3: CASSYIQGSGELFF; J: TRBJ2-2; length: 14; size: -; V: TRBV6-6
CDR3: CASSYGGGNQPQHF; J: TRBJ1-5; length: 14; size: -; V: TRBV11-2
CDR3: CASSGTSGIGEQYF; J: TRBJ2-7; length: 14; size: -; V: TRBV10-2
CDR3: CASSLAGRREKLFF; J: TRBJ1-4; length: 14; size: -; V: TRBV5-4
CDR3: CASSLGTEETQYF; J: TRBJ2-5; length: 13; size: -; V: TRBV5-1
CDR3: CASSPLAGQSGEQYF; J: TRBJ2-7; length: 15; size: -; V: TRBV7-2
CDR3: CSVEGQRGQTDTQYF; J: TRBJ2-3; length: 15; size: -; V: TRBV29-1
CDR3: CASSSNPRRVYMNTEAFF; J: TRBJ1-1; length: 18; size: -; V: TRBV27
CDR3: CASSLGGEIYGYTF; J: TRBJ1-2; length: 14; size: -; V: TRBV7-9
CDR3: CASSEAPFTGNVMWPQHF; J: TRBJ1-5; length: 18; size: few; V: TRBV6-1
CDR3: CATLRQERYEQYF; J: TRBJ2-7; length: 13; size: once; V: TRBV10-2
CDR3: CASSTGTANEQFF; J: TRBJ2-1; length: 13; size: -; V: TRBV10-1
CDR3: CASSPRTSADGQYF; J: TRBJ2-7; length: 14; size: once; V: TRBV18
CDR3: CASSYGQGTYYEQYF; J: TRBJ2-7; length: 15; size: -; V: TRBV6-5
CDR3: CASTKRAGASGVEFF; J: TRBJ2-1; length: 15; size: -; V: TRBV6-6
CDR3: CASRRLAGTQYF; J: TRBJ2-3; length: 12; size: -; V: TRBV6-5
CDR3: CASSYSPGQGKAFF; J: TRBJ1-1; length: 14; size: -; V: TRBV6-5
CDR3: CASSYSGQLAGEQYF; J: TRBJ2-7; length: 15; size: -; V: TRBV6-5
CDR3: CASSLGQGMGNQPQHF; J: TRBJ1-5; length: 16; size: -; V: TRBV5-5
CDR3: CASSETPVGGPGGF; J: TRBJ1-4; length: 14; size: -; V: TRBV6-1
CDR3: CASSLEKPYSIYF; J: TRBJ1-3; length: 13; size: -; V: TRBV28
CDR3: CASSSGQVLSGANVLTF; J: TRBJ2-6; length: 17; size: once; V: TRBV5-1
CDR3: CASWEGGSTDTQYF; J: TRBJ2-3; length: 14; size: -; V: TRBV7-9
CDR3: CASSRQGDHSPLHF; J: TRBJ1-6; length: 14; size: -; V: TRBV4-2
CDR3: CASSKRDTIDYGYTF; J: TRBJ1-2; length: 15; size: -; V: TRBV6-1
CDR3: CASSPGQGEYF; J: TRBJ2-7; length: 11; size: -; V: TRBV7-9
CDR3: CASSILAGIAGELFF; J: TRBJ2-2; length: 15; size: -; V: TRBV19
CDR3: CASSLGSGGLSQYF; J: TRBJ2-5; length: 14; size: -; V: TRBV5-4
CDR3: CASSLKGTASPSTEAFF; J: TRBJ1-1; length: 17; size: few; V: TRBV5-1
CDR3: CASSLQSNRGYEQYF; J: TRBJ2-7; length: 15; size: -; V: TRBV18
CDR3: CASSFQGTPGNTIYF; J: TRBJ1-3; length: 15; size: -; V: TRBV5-6
CDR3: CASSQGSGYGYTF; J: TRBJ1-2; length: 13; size: -; V: TRBV4-1
CDR3: CASSLKIPIAGSPYEQYF; J: TRBJ2-7; length: 18; size: -; V: TRBV7-2
CDR3: CASGQGGRTGELFF; J: TRBJ2-2; length: 14; size: -; V: TRBV6-5